The 30 T cell receptor beta chains below were found in one sample sequenced in a study of human T cells and chemical hapten exposure. TCRdb reprocessed the RACE reads via MiXCR and lists one record per CDR3 protein. This sample has around 190,000 distinct CDR3 sequences, with around 22% found just once. The sample's time point: patch test 1, 2 weeks after DPC sensitization. The treatment denotes: therapeutic diphenylcyclopropenone sensitization with weekly scalp DPC. Here the sequenced sample was whole blood, taken in connection with sensitization to the hapten diphenylcyclopropenone (DPC). These receptor sequences come from a woman aged 45 to 65 with alopecia areata. Some clones in this sample may be carry-over from other donors' samples.

The chain uses TRBV2 and TRBJ2-1; 11 nucleotides agree with TRBD2. This CDR3 comprises 15 residues. Germline V gene lookup returns CDR1 SNHLY and CDR2 FYNNEI. With V trimmed by 4 bases and J by 6 bases, 5 bases remained unmatched. The CDR3 nucleotides read TGTGCCAGCAGTGGGTCTAGCGGGAGGCCCAATGAGCAGTTCTTC. It encodes CASSGSSGRPNEQFF.

V gene TRBV9 combines with J gene TRBJ2-5, with a weak D call TRBD1 (6 bases). Germline-derived CDR1 and CDR2 are SGDLS and YYNGEE. Trimming shortened V by 0 bases and J by 4 bases, and 13 bases separated the two germline ends. This CDR3 is 15 amino acids long. The CDR3 loop reads CASSVGTEGIETQYF. The DNA for the CDR3 is TGTGCCAGCAGCGTAGGGACAGAAGGGATAGAGACCCAGTACTTC.

The chain is built from TRBV14 and TRBJ2-2, with D hard to call. Germline V gene data show CDR1 as SGHDN and CDR2 as FVKESK. V was cut by 3 bases and J by 6 bases, with 14 bases left in between. CDR3 length: 15 amino acids. Here the CDR3 reads CASSQDLVRAGELFF. DNA of the CDR3: TGTGCCAGCAGCCAGGACCTGGTTAGAGCCGGGGAGCTGTTTTTT.

This clonotype was seen a handful of times. The V gene is TRBV11-2, the J gene TRBJ2-1, with D perhaps TRBD2 (5 bases). V lost 1 base, J lost 4 bases, and 17 bases lay in between. The CDR3 has 17 residues. Germline CDR1 is SGHAT and CDR2 is FQNNGV. CDR3 bases: TGTGCCAGCAGCTTAGTTTCGGCGGGTCCCTGGTACAATGAGCAGTTCTTC. It specifies CASSLVSAGPWYNEQFF.

This chain connects TRBV7-9 to TRBJ2-7, with D uncertain. The germline CDR1 and CDR2 sequences are SEHNR and FQNEAQ (reference sequence). V was pared by 1 base and J by 0 bases, with 19 bases between. The CDR3 sequence is 18 residues long. CDR3 region: CASSLDWAAPEVSYEQYF. The CDR3 coding sequence is TGTGCCAGCAGCTTAGATTGGGCGGCCCCTGAGGTCTCCTACGAGCAGTACTTC.

CDR3 sequence (DNA): TGTGCCAGCAGCGTAGAGGTAGCGGGAGCCAATGAGCAGTTCTTC. Residues: CASSVEVAGANEQFF. The J gene is TRBJ2-1, the V gene TRBV9; 9 nucleotides match TRBD2. With V trimmed by 0 bases and J by 6 bases, 4 bases remained unmatched. This CDR3 comprises 15 residues. CDR1 is SGDLS and CDR2 is YYNGEE in the germline V gene. Full variable domain (missing parts from reference TRBV9 and TRBJ2-1): DSGVTQTPKHLITATGQRVTLRCSPRSGDLSVYWYQQSLDQGLQFLIQYYNGEERAKGNILERFSAQQFPDLHSELNLSSLELGDSALYFCASSVEVAGANEQFFGPGTRLTVL.

The gene calls are TRBV15 and TRBJ2-3; a possible D gene is TRBD2 (5 bases). This CDR3 is 14 amino acids long. The germline V and J ends were trimmed by 0 bases and 6 bases, with 10 bases remaining between them. CDR1 is LNHNV, CDR2 YYDKDF, per germline (reference sequence). CDR3 loop: CATSRDTGGDTQYF. The CDR3 DNA sequence: TGTGCCACCAGCAGAGATACGGGCGGGGATACGCAGTATTTT.

The chain carries TRBV11-2 and TRBJ2-3, with D possibly TRBD1 on 6 matching bases. The CDR3 has 13 amino acids. The ends were cut back, 4 bases at V and 5 bases at J, with 10 bases in the middle. In germline, CDR1 is SGHAT, CDR2 FQNNGV. The CDR3 bases are TGTGCCAGCAGCTGGGGGCTCATAGATACGCAGTATTTT. Protein sequence: CASSWGLIDTQYF.

This sequence joins TRBV29-1 and TRBJ2-2; TRBD2 aligns across 9 bases. This CDR3 has 15 residues. The trim removed 7 bases at V and 0 bases at J, leaving 6 bases unmatched. Germline values: CDR1 SQVTM, CDR2 ANQGSEA. The CDR3 reads CSASIAGANTGELFF. CDR3 in DNA: TGCAGCGCCTCCATAGCGGGGGCGAACACCGGGGAGCTGTTTTTT.

The chain recombines TRBV12-3 or TRBV12-4 with TRBJ2-3; D is unclear. There are 14 residues in the CDR3. V shed 1 base and J shed 9 bases, with 14 bases lying between them. The CDR3 is CASSLGANSKTQYF. In nucleotides, the CDR3 is TGTGCCAGCAGTTTAGGAGCAAATTCGAAAACGCAGTATTTT.

This clonotype was found a few times. The V gene is TRBV7-9, the J gene TRBJ2-1; 11 nucleotides agree with TRBD2. V shed 4 bases and J 15 bases; nucleotides not matched to a gene: 14. The V gene's germline CDR1 is SEHNR and CDR2 FQNEAQ (reference sequence). CDR3 size: 15 residues. The DNA of the CDR3 is TGTGCCAGCAGCTCCGGACTAGCGGGCTCCCCGCCCAGGTTCTTC. It is translated as CASSSGLAGSPPRFF.

This clonotype appeared a few times. The rearrangement joins TRBV7-9 to TRBJ1-2, with D possibly TRBD1 on 6 matching bases. V was clipped by 5 bases and J by 2 bases, with 21 bases between them. Germline CDR1 is SEHNR and CDR2 is FQNEAQ (reference sequence). There are 17 residues in the CDR3. CDR3 in DNA: TGTGCCAGCAGCCCCCCCTCAACAGGGAGCTTAAACTATGGCTACACCTTC. Translating it yields CASSPPSTGSLNYGYTF. Full variable domain (missing parts from reference TRBV7-9 and TRBJ1-2): DTGVSQNPRHKITKRGQNVTFRCDPISEHNRLYWYRQTLGQGPEFLTYFQNEAQLEKSRLLSDRFSAERPKGSFSTLEIQRTEQGDSAMYLCASSPPSTGSLNYGYTFGSGTRLTVV.

In its sample, this clonotype was seen a few times. This chain joins TRBV7-2 and TRBJ2-1; either TRBD1 or TRBD2 may supply D (5 bases each). CDR3 length: 15 residues. Germline lookup yields CDR1 SGHTA and CDR2 FQGNSA. V gave up 3 bases and J gave up 4 bases, with 13 bases separating them. DNA of the CDR3: TGTGCCAGCAGCTTTACCGGGACCAATTACAATGAGCAGTTCTTC. Encoded protein: CASSFTGTNYNEQFF.

V usage is TRBV29-1 and J usage is TRBJ1-2; D call uncertain. V was shortened by 6 bases and J by 0 bases, with 14 bases between the two germline ends. The CDR3 has 14 residues. Germline loops: CDR1 SQVTM, CDR2 ANQGSEA. The CDR3 bases are TGCAGCGTCCCCGACACCAGAGCTAACTATGGCTACACCTTC. Protein product: CSVPDTRANYGYTF.

This clonotype was counted at least ten times. The chain recombines TRBV4-2 with TRBJ2-7; 11 bases are a match to TRBD2. The V gene's germline CDR1 is LGHNA and CDR2 YNFKEQ. Trimming at V came to 1 base and at J to 2 bases, leaving 1 base not matched to a gene. The CDR3 runs 15 residues. The CDR3: CASSQATSGTYEQYF. CDR3 coding DNA: TGTGCCAGCAGCCAAGCGACTAGCGGGACCTACGAGCAGTACTTC.

The V and J genes are TRBV5-6 and TRBJ2-3; TRBD2 might be the D (6 bases). Looked up from germline, CDR1 is SGHDT and CDR2 is YYEEEE. The CDR3 length is 16 residues. Trimming took 2 bases from V and 0 from J, leaving 13 bases between them. The DNA of the CDR3 is TGTGCCAGCAGCTTTGAGAAGCGGGCTAGCACAGATACGCAGTATTTT. It encodes CASSFEKRASTDTQYF.

CDR3 residues: CSASHRGPSYEQYF. CDR3 coding DNA: TGCAGTGCTTCCCATCGGGGCCCTTCCTACGAGCAGTACTTC. The chain recombines TRBV20-1 with TRBJ2-7, with D perhaps matching TRBD1 or TRBD2 (5 bases each). This CDR3 has 14 amino acids. CDR1 DFQATT and CDR2 SNEGSKA come from the germline V gene (reference sequence). V was shortened by 5 bases and J by 1 base, with 15 bases between the two germline ends.

This clonotype was counted ten times or more. V is TRBV12-3 or TRBV12-4 and J is TRBJ2-1; D is ambiguous. The germline V and J ends were trimmed by 6 bases and 5 bases, with 5 bases remaining between them. CDR3 size: 11 residues. The CDR3 DNA reads TGTGCCAGCAGCCTAAACAATGAGCAGTTCTTC. Its translation is CASSLNNEQFF.

In regard to this clonotype: A junction end diverges from the germline sequence, so it may reflect a read error. This chain connects TRBV18 to TRBJ1-1, with 7 bases matching TRBD1. CDR3 length equals 16 residues. Germline V lookup: CDR1 KGHSH, CDR2 LQKENI. DNA for the CDR3: TGTGCCAGCTCACCAGTAAAGGGACAGCCCAACACTGAAGCTTCCTTT. It is translated as CASSPVKGQPNTEASF.

This clonotype turned up a few times. The rearrangement links TRBV18 to TRBJ1-5; the D is unclear. Germline loops: CDR1 KGHSH, CDR2 LQKENI. V lost 2 bases and J lost 9, with 14 bases in between. The CDR3 contains 14 residues. CDR3 residues: CASSPLESTGPQHF. CDR3 coding DNA: TGTGCCAGCTCACCATTAGAGTCAACGGGGCCCCAGCATTTT.

This clonotype has only a few counts. The chain combines TRBV25-1 with TRBJ2-7; D may be TRBD1 (5 bases). V lost 9 bases, J lost 0 bases, and 12 bases lay in between. This CDR3 region has 13 residues. The V gene's germline CDR1 is MGHDK and CDR2 SYGVNS. The CDR3 DNA sequence: TGTGCCAGTAGCCAGGGCTTCTCCTACGAGCAGTACTTC. It codes for CASSQGFSYEQYF.

This clonotype was found a few times. The chain couples TRBV12-3 or TRBV12-4 to TRBJ1-1; possible D gene TRBD1, 6 bases. V lost 3 bases and J 6 bases, leaving 11 bases between the germline ends. The CDR3 length is 13 residues. The CDR3: CASSFEGVAEAFF. The CDR3 DNA sequence: TGTGCCAGCAGTTTTGAGGGGGTAGCTGAAGCTTTCTTT.

The chain has TRBV20-1 and TRBJ2-3; D remains ambiguous. V was clipped by 1 base and J by 0 bases, with 8 bases between them. This CDR3 has 14 amino acids. The germline V gene encodes CDR1 DFQATT and CDR2 SNEGSKA (reference sequence). DNA of the CDR3: TGCAGTGCTAGAGTGCCCTCGAGCACAGATACGCAGTATTTT. Translation gives CSARVPSSTDTQYF.

The genes are TRBV2 and TRBJ1-4; no reliable D call. The V end was cut by 6 bases, the J end by 7 bases, with 12 bases between. The CDR3 runs to 13 residues. Germline CDR1 SNHLY, CDR2 FYNNEI. The chain's CDR3 is CASRRASGEKLFF. The DNA for the CDR3 is TGTGCCAGCAGGAGGGCTTCGGGTGAAAAACTGTTTTTT. Based on the CDR3 plus reference TRBV2 and TRBJ1-4, the full variable domain is EPEVTQTPSHQVTQMGQEVILRCVPISNHLYFYWYRQILGQKVEFLVSFYNNEISEKSEIFDDQFSVERPDGSNFTLKIRSTKLEDSAMYFCASRRASGEKLFFGSGTQLSVL.

This chain uses TRBV7-9 with TRBJ2-7, with 8 bases matching TRBD2. CDR3 length equals 14 residues. J was trimmed by 9 bases and V by 8 bases; bases with no gene match: 15. Germline V CDR1 and CDR2: SEHNR, FQNEAQ (reference sequence). CDR3 in amino acids: CASGGGTGRIGQYF. The CDR3 nucleotides read TGTGCCAGCGGCGGGGGGACTGGTCGGATTGGGCAGTACTTC.

This clonotype was seen at least ten times. The V and J genes are TRBV5-1 and TRBJ2-6; D may be TRBD1 (6 bases). CDR1 is SGHRS and CDR2 is YFSETQ in the germline V gene. The CDR3 spans 15 residues. The V end was cut by 0 bases, the J end by 4 bases, with 8 bases between. Written as DNA, the CDR3 is TGCGCCAGCAGCTTGGACAGGGCCGGGGCCAACGTCCTGACTTTC. It translates to CASSLDRAGANVLTF. Combining the CDR3 with reference TRBV5-1 and TRBJ2-6 gives the whole variable domain KAGVTQTPRYLIKTRGQQVTLSCSPISGHRSVSWYQQTPGQGLQFLFEYFSETQRNKGNFPGRFSGRQFSNSRSEMNVSTLELGDSALYLCASSLDRAGANVLTFGAGSRLTVL.

This clonotype has a handful of counts. The chain has TRBV29-1 and TRBJ2-7, with 16 bases fitting TRBD2. V was pared by 7 bases and J by 6 bases, with 9 bases of the junction left unmatched. The CDR3 is 15 amino acids. The germline V gene encodes CDR1 SQVTM and CDR2 ANQGSEA. The CDR3 protein is CSATGLAGGKGEQYF. The DNA of the CDR3 is TGCAGCGCTACGGGACTAGCGGGAGGGAAGGGCGAGCAGTACTTC.

The rearrangement joins TRBV12-3 or TRBV12-4 to TRBJ1-2; D call uncertain. The CDR3 has 12 amino acids. V lost 0 bases and J 4 bases, leaving 3 bases between the germline ends. The CDR3 nucleotides read TGTGCCAGCAGTTTAGCAGTCTATGGCTACACCTTC. Encoded protein: CASSLAVYGYTF.

V is TRBV7-2 and J is TRBJ1-5; no definite D call. V lost 7 bases, J lost 0 bases, and 16 bases lay in between. Germline CDR1 reads SGHTA; CDR2 reads FQGNSA. The CDR3 runs to 16 residues. CDR3: CASTTPGDFSNQPQHF. CDR3 nucleotide sequence: TGTGCCAGCACCACCCCTGGTGACTTTAGCAATCAGCCCCAGCATTTT.

In its sample, this clonotype was seen a few times. The V call is TRBV7-6, the J call TRBJ1-1, with TRBD1 matching over 8 bases. This CDR3 contains 14 residues. Trimming removed 3 bases from V and 5 bases from J; junction bases left unmatched: 5. In germline, CDR1 is SGHVS, CDR2 FNYEAQ. CDR3 region: CASSLQTGGTEAFF. CDR3 DNA sequence: TGTGCCAGCAGCTTGCAAACAGGGGGGACTGAAGCTTTCTTT.